The 8 T cell receptor beta chains reported below all come from one sample, sequenced in a study of glioma-infiltrating T cells after dendritic cell vaccination. Clones were sequenced by immunoSEQ multiplex PCR, and TCRdb holds only the in-frame ones, with some missing. The sample shows around 87,000 clones, around four fifths of them seen only once. Specified time point: after dendritic cell vaccination, including at tumor progression/relapse. Sample: blood, taken after dendritic cell vaccination. The source is a human donor with glioblastoma.

The V call is TRBV19, the J call TRBJ1-2, with D possibly being TRBD1 (5 bases). In germline, CDR1 is LNHDA, CDR2 SQIVND (reference sequence). Trimming removed 7 bases at V and 3 bases at J, with 21 bases between. The CDR3 is 16 amino acids. The CDR3 protein is CASTTPGPASYYGYTF. In DNA form, the CDR3 reads TGTGCCAGTACGACTCCAGGGCCGGCCAGCTACTATGGCTACACCTTC.

The V call is TRBV2, the J call TRBJ1-1, with D uncertain. Germline CDR1 is SNHLY and CDR2 is FYNNEI. Trimming took off 2 bases at V and 2 bases at J, with 12 bases between the two ends. The CDR3 is 15 amino acids. This chain's CDR3 is CASSESSGANTEAFF. The CDR3 DNA sequence: TGTGCCAGCAGTGAAAGTAGCGGTGCTAACACTGAAGCTTTCTTT.

The table lists this clone with a few counts. The chain links TRBV11-2 to TRBJ1-1; TRBD1 aligns across 8 bases. CDR1 and CDR2 from the germline V gene are SGHAT and FQNNGV. CDR3 length: 15 amino acids. The trim removed 5 bases at V and 1 base at J, leaving 6 bases unmatched. The CDR3 DNA follows: TGTGCCAGCAGCCTGTTGACAGGGGAGAACACTGAAGCTTTCTTT. Translated: CASSLLTGENTEAFF.

The table lists this clone with a count of one. The CDR3, as DNA: TGCGCCAGCAGCTCCGAAGGGGGCAAAACTGAAGCTTTCTTT. This gives the protein CASSSEGGKTEAFF. The chain uses TRBV5-1 and TRBJ1-1, with TRBD1 matching 7 bases. The germline gives CDR1 SGHRS, CDR2 YFSETQ. There are 14 residues in the CDR3. The V segment lost 3 bases and the J segment 5 bases; nucleotides outside the gene matches: 7.

J is TRBJ1-1 and V is TRBV2; D unresolved. This CDR3 spans 11 amino acids. Germline V gene sequence: CDR1 SNHLY, CDR2 FYNNEI. V lost 7 bases, J lost 5 bases, and 8 bases lay in between. The CDR3 sequence: CASKAETEAFF. CDR3 nucleotide sequence: TGTGCCAGCAAGGCGGAAACTGAAGCTTTCTTT.

The V and J genes are TRBV19 and TRBJ1-2, with a tentative D call TRBD1 (6 bases). CDR1 is LNHDA and CDR2 is SQIVND in the germline V gene (reference sequence). CDR3 length equals 13 residues. Trimming removed 5 bases from V and 13 bases from J, with 20 bases in between. This CDR3 is CASSGGPRGALTF. As DNA, the CDR3 is TGTGCCAGTAGTGGGGGCCCCCGGGGGGCTCTCACCTTC.

This clone has more than one count but fewer than ten. The genes are TRBV2 and TRBJ1-3; 8 nucleotides align to TRBD1. Germline V lookup: CDR1 SNHLY, CDR2 FYNNEI. The junction had 5 bases not matched to a gene; V was cut back by 4 bases and J by 0 bases. This CDR3 region has 16 residues. This CDR3 is CASSGFTGGSGNTIYF. The CDR3 DNA reads TGTGCCAGCAGTGGGTTTACAGGGGGCTCTGGAAACACCATATATTTT.

Worth noting for this clone: Other DNA sequences in this sample translate to the same CDR3. The V and J genes are TRBV7-2 and TRBJ1-2; TRBD1 aligns across 8 bases. V was pared by 3 bases and J by 2 bases, with 11 bases of the junction left unmatched. CDR1 and CDR2 (germline): SGHTA, FQGNSA. The CDR3 contains 17 residues. The CDR3 DNA follows: TGTGCCAGCAGCTTTCAGAAAGGACAGGGTGGCAACTATGGCTACACCTTC. Protein sequence: CASSFQKGQGGNYGYTF.